The clone carrying this TCR beta chain was observed a few times. What it binds is unknown. V lost 2 bases and J 10 bases, leaving 12 bases between the germline ends. Looked up from germline, CDR1 is ENHRY and CDR2 is SYGVKD. The CDR3 contains 13 residues. This entry belongs to a study of T cell repertoires in cytomegalovirus infection. On the study more broadly: Signatures in public TCR beta sequences pointed to both CMV infection and matching HLA type. Findings and caveats of the study: Ex vivo, HLA-C-restricted CMV-specific TCR beta clonotypes prevailed over the rest of the response.

One entry per CDR3 protein results from TCRdb running MiXCR on the reads. Among about 83,000 distinct CDR3 sequences listed, 25% to 35% were seen once. Source: CD8+ T cells from cultured PBMCs, taken from culture after CMV antigen stimulation. The receptor was isolated from a human donor in good health (CMV status not recorded). Some clones in this sample may be carry-over from other donors' samples. The chain combines TRBV10-3 with TRBJ2-1; D might be TRBD1 (6 bases). CDR3 sequence: CAISETRDIEQFF. For the CDR3, the DNA is TGTGCCATCAGTGAGACCCGGGACATCGAGCAGTTCTTC.